Presented here are 4 T cell receptor beta chains from one specimen sequenced in a study of blood T cell repertoires in COVID-19. Here immunoSEQ multiplex PCR was the method, and the copy in TCRdb shows in-frame clones only, minus some. The sample carries roughly 54,000 clones, 90% to 95% recorded once. Sequencing was done on a sample of peripheral blood. The receptor set was obtained from a man aged 45-60 years with acute or convalescent COVID-19.

The V call is TRBV6-1, the J call TRBJ1-1; 7 nucleotides agree with TRBD1. The CDR3 runs to 14 residues. Looked up from germline, CDR1 is MNHNS and CDR2 is SASEGT. J lost 10 bases, V lost 2 bases, and 10 bases had no gene match. The CDR3 loop is CASSERGQNPGAFF. In DNA form, the CDR3 reads TGTGCCAGCAGTGAAAGGGGGCAAAATCCGGGAGCTTTCTTT.

The rearrangement links TRBV5-1 to TRBJ2-3, with 7 bases aligning to TRBD2. Looked up from germline, CDR1 is SGHRS and CDR2 is YFSETQ. The CDR3 sequence is 16 residues long. The J segment lost 0 bases and the V segment lost 2 bases, leaving 6 bases of the junction unmatched. Here the CDR3 reads CASSLLASKSTDTQYF. CDR3 nucleotides: TGCGCCAGCAGCTTACTAGCGTCGAAAAGCACAGATACGCAGTATTTT.

The rearrangement uses TRBV21-1 and TRBJ2-3; the D segment call TRBD2 is taken from the table without a DNA check. TRBV21-1 is a listed pseudogene. This CDR3 has 15 amino acids. DNA of the CDR3: TGTGCCAGCAGCATCGGACTAGTTAGCACAGATACGCAGTATTTT. Translating gives CASSIGLVSTDTQYF.

The chain has TRBV24-1 and TRBJ2-5, with 12 bases that match TRBD1. CDR1 and CDR2 (germline): KGHDR, SFDVKD. V dropped 5 bases and J dropped 5; count of bases not matched to a gene: 2. CDR3 length: 14 amino acids. CDR3 nucleotide sequence: TGTGCCACCAGTGGGGACAGGGGGCGGGAGACCCAGTACTTC. As protein: CATSGDRGRETQYF.